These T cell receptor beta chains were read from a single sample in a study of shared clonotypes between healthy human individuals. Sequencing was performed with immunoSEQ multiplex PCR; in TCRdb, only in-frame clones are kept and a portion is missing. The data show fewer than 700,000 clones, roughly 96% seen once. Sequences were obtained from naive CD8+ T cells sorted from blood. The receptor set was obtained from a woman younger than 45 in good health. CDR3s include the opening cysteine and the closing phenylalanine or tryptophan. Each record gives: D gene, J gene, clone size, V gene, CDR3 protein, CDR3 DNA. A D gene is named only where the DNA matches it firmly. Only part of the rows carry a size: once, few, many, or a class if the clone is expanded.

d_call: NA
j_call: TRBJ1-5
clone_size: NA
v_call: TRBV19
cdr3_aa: CASSIDTNSNQPQHF
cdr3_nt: TGTGCCAGTAGTATAGACACGAATAGCAATCAGCCCCAGCATTTT

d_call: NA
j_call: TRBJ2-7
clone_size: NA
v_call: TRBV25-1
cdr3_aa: CASSETGGDEQYF
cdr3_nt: TGTGCCAGCAGTGAAACAGGAGGTGACGAGCAGTACTTC

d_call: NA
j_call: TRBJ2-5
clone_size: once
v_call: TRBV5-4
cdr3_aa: CASSLDTPRETQYF
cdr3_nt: TGTGCCAGCAGCTTGGACACACCTAGGGAGACCCAGTACTTC

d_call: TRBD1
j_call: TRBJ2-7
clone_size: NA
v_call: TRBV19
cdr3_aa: CASAYRDRVAEQYF
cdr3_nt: TGTGCCAGTGCCTACCGGGACAGAGTTGCCGAGCAGTACTTC

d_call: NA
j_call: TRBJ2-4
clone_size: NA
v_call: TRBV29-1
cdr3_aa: CSVTRGAKNIQYF
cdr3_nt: TGCAGCGTTACCCGAGGCGCCAAAAACATTCAGTACTTC

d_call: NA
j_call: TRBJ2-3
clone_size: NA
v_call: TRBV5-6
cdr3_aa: CASSIGTSTDTQYF
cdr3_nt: TGTGCCAGCAGCATAGGAACTAGCACAGATACGCAGTATTTT

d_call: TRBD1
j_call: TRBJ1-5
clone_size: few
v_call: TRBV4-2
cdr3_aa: CASSASQGAGQPQHF
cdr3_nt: TGTGCCAGCAGCGCCTCACAGGGGGCCGGTCAGCCCCAGCATTTT

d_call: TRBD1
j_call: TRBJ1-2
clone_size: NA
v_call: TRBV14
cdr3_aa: CASSTTGVYDYTF
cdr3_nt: TGTGCCAGCAGCACGACAGGGGTTTATGACTACACCTTC

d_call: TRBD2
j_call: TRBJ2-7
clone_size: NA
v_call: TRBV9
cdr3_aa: CASSAVAGGGEQYF
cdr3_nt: TGTGCCAGCAGCGCCGTAGCGGGAGGGGGCGAGCAGTACTTC

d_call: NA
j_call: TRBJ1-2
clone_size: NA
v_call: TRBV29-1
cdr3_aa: CSGGPDLSEGYTF
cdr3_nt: TGCAGCGGGGGACCCGATCTATCTGAGGGCTACACCTTC

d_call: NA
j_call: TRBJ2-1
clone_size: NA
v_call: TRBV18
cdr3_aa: CASSPPSGSSYNEQFF
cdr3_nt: TGTGCCAGCTCACCACCTAGCGGTAGCTCCTACAATGAGCAGTTCTTC

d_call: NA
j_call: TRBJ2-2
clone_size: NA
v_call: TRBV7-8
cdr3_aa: CASSLTYVGNTGELFF
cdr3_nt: TGTGCCAGCAGCTTAACGTATGTCGGGAACACCGGGGAGCTGTTTTTT

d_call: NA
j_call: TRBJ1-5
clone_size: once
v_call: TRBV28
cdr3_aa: CASRGSYRDRKPQHF
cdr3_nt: TGTGCCAGCAGGGGGAGCTACAGGGACCGAAAGCCCCAGCATTTT

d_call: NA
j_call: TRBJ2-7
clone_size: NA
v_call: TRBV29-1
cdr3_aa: CSVQSGDPYEQYF
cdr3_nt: TGCAGCGTTCAATCGGGAGACCCCTACGAGCAGTACTTC

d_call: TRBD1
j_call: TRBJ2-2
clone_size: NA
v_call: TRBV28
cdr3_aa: CASRRLRDSLANTGELFF
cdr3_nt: TGTGCCAGCCGACGCCTCCGGGACAGCCTCGCGAACACCGGGGAGCTGTTTTTT